The rows below give T cell receptor beta chains drawn from one sample of a study of identical twins. One entry per CDR3 protein, called by TCRdb with MiXCR from the 5' RACE reads. The sample has roughly 1,500,000 distinct CDR3 sequences; roughly 35% are singletons. Sequenced sample: cord blood. These receptors came from a newborn girl in good health. The CDR3 runs from the conserved cysteine through the conserved F or W. D genes are given only for firm matches. Part of the rows lack a size; the others show once, few, many or a class for expanded clones.

J gene: TRBJ1-4
V gene: TRBV7-8
clone size: .
D gene: .
CDR3 protein: CASSLVGPWGINEKLFF
CDR3 DNA: TGTGCCAGCAGCTTAGTTGGCCCTTGGGGAATAAATGAAAAACTGTTTTTT

J gene: TRBJ2-7
V gene: TRBV9
clone size: many
D gene: .
CDR3 protein: CASSVGSGGYEQYF
CDR3 DNA: TGTGCCAGCAGCGTCGGGAGTGGAGGGTACGAGCAGTACTTC

J gene: TRBJ2-3
V gene: TRBV30
clone size: once
D gene: .
CDR3 protein: CAWGGRQGRQYF
CDR3 DNA: TGTGCCTGGGGAGGGAGACAGGGAAGGCAGTATTTT

J gene: TRBJ1-2
V gene: TRBV20-1
clone size: .
D gene: TRBD1
CDR3 protein: CSARVGQVGYGYTF
CDR3 DNA: TGCAGTGCTAGAGTTGGACAGGTCGGATATGGCTACACCTTC

J gene: TRBJ1-2
V gene: TRBV3-1
clone size: .
D gene: .
CDR3 protein: CASSPGSGIGYTF
CDR3 DNA: TGTGCCAGCAGCCCCGGGTCAGGGATCGGCTACACCTTC

J gene: TRBJ2-5
V gene: TRBV29-1
clone size: .
D gene: .
CDR3 protein: CSVGELVINEQYF
CDR3 DNA: TGCAGCGTTGGGGAATTGGTCATCAATGAGCAGTACTTC

J gene: TRBJ2-3
V gene: TRBV29-1
clone size: many
D gene: TRBD1
CDR3 protein: CSARTGRSDTQYF
CDR3 DNA: TGCAGCGCACGGACAGGGCGGTCAGATACGCAGTATTTT

J gene: TRBJ1-1
V gene: TRBV7-9
clone size: once
D gene: .
CDR3 protein: CATGATEAFF
CDR3 DNA: TGTGCCACGGGGGCCACTGAAGCTTTCTTT

J gene: TRBJ1-2
V gene: TRBV20-1
clone size: .
D gene: .
CDR3 protein: CVIGTTTNHGYTF
CDR3 DNA: TGCGTGATTGGGACGACGACTAACCATGGCTACACCTTC

J gene: TRBJ2-3
V gene: TRBV12-3/TRBV12-4
clone size: .
D gene: TRBD1
CDR3 protein: CASSPGQGVVDAQYF
CDR3 DNA: TGTGCCAGCAGTCCGGGACAGGGGGTGGTAGATGCGCAGTATTTT

J gene: TRBJ1-2
V gene: TRBV2
clone size: .
D gene: .
CDR3 protein: CASSERSDMNYGYTF
CDR3 DNA: TGTGCCAGCAGTGAAAGATCGGACATGAACTATGGCTACACCTTC

J gene: TRBJ1-1
V gene: TRBV10-1
clone size: .
D gene: .
CDR3 protein: CASSESTGLWGMNTEAFF
CDR3 DNA: TGCGCCAGCAGTGAGTCGACGGGGCTTTGGGGGATGAACACTGAAGCTTTCTTT

J gene: TRBJ2-7
V gene: TRBV11-2
clone size: .
D gene: .
CDR3 protein: CASSFNLGVSYEQYF
CDR3 DNA: TGTGCCAGCAGCTTTAACTTGGGAGTGTCCTACGAGCAGTACTTC

J gene: TRBJ2-1
V gene: TRBV5-1
clone size: .
D gene: TRBD2
CDR3 protein: CASSLVAGLTSGGAPYYNEQFF
CDR3 DNA: TGCGCCAGCAGCTTGGTTGCTGGGCTGACTAGCGGGGGGGCCCCCTACTACAATGAGCAGTTCTTC

J gene: TRBJ1-4
V gene: TRBV2
clone size: few
D gene: .
CDR3 protein: CASTGEAGEKLFF
CDR3 DNA: TGTGCCAGCACAGGGGAAGCCGGTGAAAAACTGTTTTTT

J gene: TRBJ2-1
V gene: TRBV25-1
clone size: many
D gene: TRBD2
CDR3 protein: CASSEYSSGYNEQFF
CDR3 DNA: TGTGCCAGCAGTGAATATTCTAGCGGGTACAATGAGCAGTTCTTC

J gene: TRBJ2-7
V gene: TRBV2
clone size: few
D gene: TRBD2
CDR3 protein: CASSEAGRDLAYEQYF
CDR3 DNA: TGTGCCAGCAGTGAAGCGGGGAGGGATCTTGCTTACGAGCAGTACTTC

J gene: TRBJ2-7
V gene: TRBV4-2
clone size: .
D gene: TRBD2
CDR3 protein: CASSQREGFNTEQYF
CDR3 DNA: TGTGCCAGCAGCCAGCGGGAGGGCTTTAATACCGAGCAGTACTTC

J gene: TRBJ1-1
V gene: TRBV10-1
clone size: .
D gene: TRBD1
CDR3 protein: CASTLTGIITEAFF
CDR3 DNA: TGCGCCAGCACCCTGACAGGGATCATTACTGAAGCTTTCTTT

J gene: TRBJ2-1
V gene: TRBV11-2
clone size: .
D gene: TRBD2
CDR3 protein: CASTAKAIISGGAWFGNEQFF
CDR3 DNA: TGTGCCAGCACCGCCAAGGCTATTATCAGCGGGGGGGCCTGGTTCGGCAATGAGCAGTTCTTC

J gene: TRBJ1-2
V gene: TRBV20-1
clone size: many
D gene: .
CDR3 protein: CSAGVLYGYTF
CDR3 DNA: TGCAGTGCCGGGGTTCTCTATGGCTACACCTTC

J gene: TRBJ2-3
V gene: TRBV10-3
clone size: many
D gene: TRBD2
CDR3 protein: CAITAGGTDTQYF
CDR3 DNA: TGTGCCATCACGGCGGGGGGCACAGATACGCAGTATTTT

J gene: TRBJ1-5
V gene: TRBV6-1
clone size: many
D gene: TRBD1
CDR3 protein: CASRPGTGGNQPQHF
CDR3 DNA: TGTGCCAGCAGGCCCGGGACAGGGGGCAATCAGCCCCAGCATTTT

J gene: TRBJ2-1
V gene: TRBV12-3/TRBV12-4
clone size: few
D gene: TRBD2
CDR3 protein: CASSFGTRYNEQFF
CDR3 DNA: TGTGCCAGCAGTTTCGGGACTAGGTACAATGAGCAGTTCTTC

J gene: TRBJ2-2
V gene: TRBV9
clone size: .
D gene: TRBD2
CDR3 protein: CASNPTSGRWNTGELFF
CDR3 DNA: TGTGCCAGCAACCCGACTAGCGGGAGGTGGAACACCGGGGAGCTGTTTTTT

J gene: TRBJ2-7
V gene: TRBV5-1
clone size: .
D gene: .
CDR3 protein: CASSFGAGNDEQYF
CDR3 DNA: TGCGCCAGCAGCTTTGGGGCAGGGAACGACGAGCAGTACTTC

J gene: TRBJ2-7
V gene: TRBV4-2
clone size: .
D gene: .
CDR3 protein: CASSPHPRGRLYEQYF
CDR3 DNA: TGTGCCAGCAGCCCACACCCTAGGGGTCGACTCTACGAGCAGTACTTC

J gene: TRBJ2-1
V gene: TRBV20-1
clone size: many
D gene: TRBD2
CDR3 protein: CSASSGAYNEQFF
CDR3 DNA: TGCAGTGCTAGTAGCGGGGCCTACAATGAGCAGTTCTTC

J gene: TRBJ2-6
V gene: TRBV6-6
clone size: .
D gene: .
CDR3 protein: CASRPGVGANVLTF
CDR3 DNA: TGTGCCAGCAGACCAGGGGTTGGGGCCAACGTCCTGACTTTC

J gene: TRBJ2-5
V gene: TRBV20-1
clone size: few
D gene: TRBD2
CDR3 protein: CSARAFIAGEASMSQETQYF
CDR3 DNA: TGCAGTGCTAGAGCCTTTATAGCGGGAGAGGCATCTATGAGCCAAGAGACCCAGTACTTC

J gene: TRBJ2-1
V gene: TRBV10-3
clone size: .
D gene: .
CDR3 protein: CAISESQRASYIEQFF
CDR3 DNA: TGTGCCATCAGTGAGTCGCAGCGGGCCTCCTACATTGAGCAGTTCTTC

J gene: TRBJ2-5
V gene: TRBV3-1
clone size: few
D gene: .
CDR3 protein: CASSQGPALWWTQYF
CDR3 DNA: TGTGCCAGCAGCCAAGGGCCAGCACTCTGGTGGACCCAGTACTTC

J gene: TRBJ2-1
V gene: TRBV12-3/TRBV12-4
clone size: .
D gene: .
CDR3 protein: CASSFVLVAYNEQFF
CDR3 DNA: TGTGCCAGCAGTTTTGTACTAGTGGCCTACAATGAGCAGTTCTTC

J gene: TRBJ1-5
V gene: TRBV6-1
clone size: .
D gene: .
CDR3 protein: CASSEGTFGAGNQPQHF
CDR3 DNA: .

J gene: TRBJ1-6
V gene: TRBV25-1
clone size: once
D gene: .
CDR3 protein: CASSVRVGNSPLHF
CDR3 DNA: TGTGCCAGCAGTGTGCGGGTCGGGAATTCACCCCTCCACTTT

J gene: TRBJ1-1
V gene: TRBV7-9
clone size: .
D gene: TRBD1
CDR3 protein: CASSSKGADTEAFF
CDR3 DNA: TGTGCCAGCAGCTCCAAGGGGGCTGACACTGAAGCTTTCTTT

J gene: TRBJ1-5
V gene: TRBV28
clone size: .
D gene: .
CDR3 protein: CASSPVHYSNQPQHF
CDR3 DNA: TGTGCCAGCAGTCCCGTACATTATAGCAATCAGCCCCAGCATTTT

J gene: TRBJ2-6
V gene: TRBV20-1
clone size: .
D gene: .
CDR3 protein: CSARQVAGANVLTF
CDR3 DNA: TGCAGTGCGAGACAGGTGGCCGGGGCCAACGTCCTGACTTTC

J gene: TRBJ1-2
V gene: TRBV6-5
clone size: few
D gene: .
CDR3 protein: CASSYLASNYGYTF
CDR3 DNA: TGTGCCAGCAGTTACTTGGCCTCTAACTATGGCTACACCTTC

J gene: TRBJ1-2
V gene: TRBV2
clone size: few
D gene: .
CDR3 protein: CASIPTGGTNYGYTF
CDR3 DNA: TGTGCCAGCATCCCAACGGGGGGGACGAACTATGGCTACACCTTC

J gene: TRBJ1-2
V gene: TRBV20-1
clone size: .
D gene: TRBD1
CDR3 protein: CSAPGQGPFYGYTF
CDR3 DNA: TGCAGTGCTCCCGGACAGGGACCCTTCTATGGCTACACCTTC

J gene: TRBJ2-7
V gene: TRBV5-1
clone size: .
D gene: TRBD1
CDR3 protein: CASSHGGQAYEQYF
CDR3 DNA: TGCGCCAGCAGCCACGGGGGACAGGCCTACGAGCAGTACTTC